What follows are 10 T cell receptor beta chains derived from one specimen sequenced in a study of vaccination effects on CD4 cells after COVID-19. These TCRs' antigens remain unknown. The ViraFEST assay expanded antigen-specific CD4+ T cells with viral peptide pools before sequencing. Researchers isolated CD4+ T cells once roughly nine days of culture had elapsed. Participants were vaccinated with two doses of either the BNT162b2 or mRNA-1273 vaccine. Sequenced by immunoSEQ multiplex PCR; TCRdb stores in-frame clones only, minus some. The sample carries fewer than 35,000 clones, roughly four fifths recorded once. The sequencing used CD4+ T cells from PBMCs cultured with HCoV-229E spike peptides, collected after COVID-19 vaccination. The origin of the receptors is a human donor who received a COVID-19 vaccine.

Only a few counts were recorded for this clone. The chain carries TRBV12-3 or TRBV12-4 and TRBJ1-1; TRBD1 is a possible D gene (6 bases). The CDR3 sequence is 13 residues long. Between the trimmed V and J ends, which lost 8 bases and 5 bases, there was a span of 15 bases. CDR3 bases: TGTGCCAGCGCCCTACAGGGAGCAACTGAAGCTTTCTTT. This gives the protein CASALQGATEAFF.

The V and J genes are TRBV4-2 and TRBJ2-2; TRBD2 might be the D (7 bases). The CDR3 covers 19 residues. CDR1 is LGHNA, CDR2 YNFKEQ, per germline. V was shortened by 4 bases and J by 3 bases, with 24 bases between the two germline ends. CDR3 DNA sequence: TGTGCCAGCAGCCCCCATGATTTCTGGGGGGGCCGGTACACCGGGGAGCTGTTTTTT. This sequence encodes CASSPHDFWGGRYTGELFF.

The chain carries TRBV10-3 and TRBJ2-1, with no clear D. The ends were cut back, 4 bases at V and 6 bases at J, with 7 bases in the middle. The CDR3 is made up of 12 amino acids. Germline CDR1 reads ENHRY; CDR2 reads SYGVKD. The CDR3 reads CAISADSNEQFF. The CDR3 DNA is TGTGCCATCAGTGCGGATTCCAATGAGCAGTTCTTC.

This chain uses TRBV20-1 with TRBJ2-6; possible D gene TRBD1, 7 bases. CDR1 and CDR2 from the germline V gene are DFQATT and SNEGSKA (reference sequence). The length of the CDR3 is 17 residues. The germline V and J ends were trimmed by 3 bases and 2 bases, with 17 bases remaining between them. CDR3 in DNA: TGCAGTGCTAGTCGGGCAGGGGGGACCCCTGGGGCCAACGTCCTGACTTTC. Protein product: CSASRAGGTPGANVLTF.

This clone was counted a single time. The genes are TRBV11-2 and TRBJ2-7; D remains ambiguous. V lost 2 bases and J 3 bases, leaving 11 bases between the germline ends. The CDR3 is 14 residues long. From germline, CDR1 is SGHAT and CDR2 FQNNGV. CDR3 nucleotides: TGTGCCAGCAGCTTATCCGCGGCCAACTACGAGCAGTACTTC. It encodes CASSLSAANYEQYF.

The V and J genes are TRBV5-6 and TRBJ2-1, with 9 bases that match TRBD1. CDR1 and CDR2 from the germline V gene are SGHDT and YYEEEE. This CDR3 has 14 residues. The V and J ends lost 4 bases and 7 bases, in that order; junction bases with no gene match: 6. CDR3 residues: CASSGGTGRNEQFF. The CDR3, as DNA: TGTGCCAGCAGCGGCGGGACAGGGAGAAATGAGCAGTTCTTC. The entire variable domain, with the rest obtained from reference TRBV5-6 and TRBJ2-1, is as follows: DAGVTQSPTHLIKTRGQQVTLRCSPKSGHDTVSWYQQALGQGPQFIFQYYEEEERQRGNFPDRFSGHQFPNYSSELNVNALLLGDSALYLCASSGGTGRNEQFFGPGTRLTVL.

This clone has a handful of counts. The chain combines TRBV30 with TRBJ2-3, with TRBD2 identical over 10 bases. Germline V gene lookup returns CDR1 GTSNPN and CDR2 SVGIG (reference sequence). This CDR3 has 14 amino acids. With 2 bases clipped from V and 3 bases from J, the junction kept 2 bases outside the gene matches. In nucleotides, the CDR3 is TGTGCCTGGAGTCCGGGACTAGCGACAGATACGCAGTATTTT. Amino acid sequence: CAWSPGLATDTQYF.

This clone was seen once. CDR3 loop: CASSLGVSLNEKLFF. The CDR3 bases are TGTGCCAGCAGCTTAGGGGTCAGCCTTAATGAAAAACTGTTTTTT. This chain uses TRBV7-8 with TRBJ1-4; D call uncertain. CDR1 is SGHVS, CDR2 FQNEAQ, per germline. This CDR3 comprises 15 residues. Trimming stripped 1 base from V and 4 bases from J, with 10 bases between. The full variable domain, in which reference TRBV7-8 and TRBJ1-4 provide the parts outside the CDR3, is GAGVSQSPRYKVAKRGQDVALRCDPISGHVSLFWYQQALGQGPEFLTYFQNEAQLDKSGLPSDRFFAERPEGSVSTLKIQRTQQEDSAVYLCASSLGVSLNEKLFFGSGTQLSVL.

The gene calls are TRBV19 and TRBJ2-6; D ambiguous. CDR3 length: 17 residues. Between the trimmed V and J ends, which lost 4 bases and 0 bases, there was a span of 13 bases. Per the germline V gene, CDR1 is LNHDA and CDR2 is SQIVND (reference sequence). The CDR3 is CASSTDSLGSGANVLTF. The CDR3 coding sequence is TGTGCCAGTAGTACCGACTCTTTGGGCTCTGGGGCCAACGTCCTGACTTTC.

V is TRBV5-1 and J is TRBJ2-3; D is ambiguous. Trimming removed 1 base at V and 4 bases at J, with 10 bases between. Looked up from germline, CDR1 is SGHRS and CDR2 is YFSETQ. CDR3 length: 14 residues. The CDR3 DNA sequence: TGCGCCAGCAGCTTGTCTCGGAGCCCAGATACGCAGTATTTT. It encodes CASSLSRSPDTQYF.